Below are 21 T cell receptor beta chains sequenced from a single sample in a study of blood T cells in healthy people across ages. A sample-barcoded 5' primer and a J-beta primer mix were used in a second PCR of roughly 6 to 11 cycles. TCRdb recomputed calls from the 5' RACE reads with MiXCR, one row per CDR3 protein. The table has around 870,000 distinct CDR3 sequences, under 35% seen once. Sequencing was carried out using blood. The receptors were gathered from a woman older than 75 in good health.

The chain's CDR3 is CASSGASGRTYNEQFF. DNA of the CDR3: TGTGCCAGCAGCGGAGCTAGCGGGAGGACTTACAATGAGCAGTTCTTC. This chain connects TRBV4-2 to TRBJ2-1; 11 bases fit TRBD2. This CDR3 has 16 amino acids. Germline CDR1 reads LGHNA; CDR2 reads YNFKEQ. The trim removed 5 bases at V and 4 bases at J, leaving 7 bases unmatched.

This clonotype came up a few times. The chain joins TRBV12-3 or TRBV12-4 to TRBJ1-4, with 10 positions matching TRBD1. This CDR3 is built from 15 residues. The V and J ends lost 6 bases and 8 bases, in that order; junction bases with no gene match: 9. This chain's CDR3 is CASSPGQGRSEKLFF. CDR3 DNA sequence: TGTGCCAGCAGCCCGGGACAGGGGAGATCGGAAAAACTGTTTTTT.

The chain recombines TRBV7-2 with TRBJ1-2; 8 bases are a match to TRBD1. This CDR3 contains 11 residues. The V segment lost 10 bases and the J segment 7 bases; nucleotides outside the gene matches: 5. Germline values: CDR1 SGHTA, CDR2 FQGNSA. CDR3 sequence: CATGQEGGYTF. For the CDR3, the DNA is TGTGCCACGGGACAGGAGGGTGGCTACACCTTC.

This chain connects TRBV9 to TRBJ1-1; no clear D gene. The CDR3 is made up of 14 amino acids. Deletions cut 0 bases from V and 5 bases from J, with 11 bases between. Germline CDR1 is SGDLS and CDR2 is YYNGEE. CDR3 nucleotide sequence: TGTGCCAGCAGCGTAGGGCCCAGTGGGACTGAAGCTTTCTTT. Protein product: CASSVGPSGTEAFF.

The chain joins TRBV3-1 to TRBJ2-1, with a possible D match to TRBD1 (6 bases). Trimming stripped 0 bases from V and 16 bases from J, with 19 bases between. CDR3 size: 14 residues. CDR1 is LGHDT, CDR2 YNNKEL, per germline (reference sequence). The DNA for the CDR3 is TGTGCCAGCAGCCAAGAGGGGGCCACCCGTCTTATTTTCTTC. Its translation: CASSQEGATRLIFF.

Worth noting for this clonotype: Likely a read error: the CDR3 ends without its conserved phenylalanine or tryptophan. V and J are TRBV29-1 and TRBJ2-1; possibly TRBD2 for D (5 bases). The DNA matches TRBJ2-7 better at its end, which makes the J call doubtful. This CDR3 is 14 amino acids long. Germline CDR1 SQVTM, CDR2 ANQGSEA. The CDR3 nucleotides read TGCAGCGTTAAACCGGGGTCCTCCTACAATGAGCAGTACTGC. This gives the protein CSVKPGSSYNEQYC.

Turning to this clonotype: A much larger clone is a single base away; this may be a read error. The chain carries TRBV20-1 and TRBJ1-2; 11 bases match TRBD1. Trimming took 4 bases from V and 4 from J; bases not matched to a gene: 5. CDR1 is DFQATT, CDR2 SNEGSKA, per germline (reference sequence). The CDR3 length is 14 residues. The CDR3 nucleotides read TGCAGTGCTACACGGACAGGGGGCCGCTATGGCTACACCTTC. Translating gives CSATRTGGRYGYTF.

The table lists this clonotype with a few counts. The J gene is TRBJ1-6, the V gene TRBV7-8; D uncertain. The length of the CDR3 is 14 residues. Germline V gene lookup returns CDR1 SGHVS and CDR2 FQNEAQ. V lost 2 bases and J 6 bases, leaving 8 bases between the germline ends. The CDR3 region is CASSLRASNSPLHF. The DNA for the CDR3 is TGTGCCAGCAGCTTACGGGCCTCTAATTCACCCCTCCACTTT.

Worth noting for this clonotype: An end of the junction differs from the germline gene, which may be a read error. The rearrangement uses TRBV7-9 and TRBJ2-7; unclear D gene. The CDR3 loop spans 12 amino acids. CDR1 is SEHNR and CDR2 is FQNEAQ in the germline V gene (reference sequence). Here the CDR3 DNA reads TGTTCCAGCAGTCCCAGTTGGAATGAGCAGTACTTC. The encoded protein is CSSSPSWNEQYF.

This clonotype appeared many times. The chain is built from TRBV12-3 or TRBV12-4 and TRBJ2-7; TRBD1 matches at 8 bases. The CDR3 loop spans 14 amino acids. The trim removed 7 bases at V and 0 bases at J, leaving 5 bases unmatched. CDR3 DNA: TGTGCCAGCAATGACAGGGGTCCCTCCTACGAGCAGTACTTC. Translation gives CASNDRGPSYEQYF.

This clonotype was recorded many times. The chain has TRBV2 and TRBJ2-1, with 16 bases that match TRBD2. Germline assignment: CDR1 SNHLY and CDR2 FYNNEI. The V and J ends lost 3 bases and 0 bases, in that order; junction bases with no gene match: 5. There are 19 residues in the CDR3. The chain's CDR3 is CASSEPGLAGGRSYNEQFF. In DNA form, the CDR3 reads TGTGCCAGCAGTGAGCCGGGACTAGCGGGGGGGCGCTCCTACAATGAGCAGTTCTTC. The full variable domain, rest sourced from reference TRBV2 and TRBJ2-1, is EPEVTQTPSHQVTQMGQEVILRCVPISNHLYFYWYRQILGQKVEFLVSFYNNEISEKSEIFDDQFSVERPDGSNFTLKIRSTKLEDSAMYFCASSEPGLAGGRSYNEQFFGPGTRLTVL.

The rearrangement uses TRBV6-1 and TRBJ2-3; TRBD2 is a possible D gene (6 bases). This CDR3 contains 15 residues. CDR1 MNHNS and CDR2 SASEGT come from the germline V gene. Between the trimmed V and J ends, which lost 2 bases and 11 bases, there was a span of 20 bases. CDR3: CASSELGRWAGMQYF. CDR3 DNA sequence: TGTGCCAGCAGTGAATTAGGACGTTGGGCGGGGATGCAGTATTTT.

There are many counts of this clonotype. The chain couples TRBV18 to TRBJ2-1, with 7 bases lining up with TRBD2. This CDR3 has 16 residues. V gave up 0 bases and J gave up 4 bases; unmatched junction bases: 6. Germline CDR1 is KGHSH and CDR2 is LQKENI. For the CDR3, the DNA is TGTGCCAGCTCACCACCTCAACTAGCGTTTTACAATGAGCAGTTCTTC. It codes for CASSPPQLAFYNEQFF.

In the case of this clonotype: A much bigger clone sits one base away, suggesting this may be a read error. This chain links TRBV7-2 with TRBJ2-5, with a possible D match to TRBD2 (5 bases). The CDR3 consists of 14 residues. Germline V lookup: CDR1 SGHTA, CDR2 FQGNSA. The CDR3 region is CAGSPRGFRETQYF. CDR3 bases: TGTGCCGGCAGCCCGCGCGGGTTTAGAGAGACCCAGTACTTC.

The CDR3: CSAPRGANEKLFF. Written as DNA, the CDR3 is TGCAGTGCTCCCAGGGGGGCTAATGAAAAACTGTTTTTT. The chain links TRBV20-1 to TRBJ1-4; 7 bases fit TRBD1. This CDR3 is built from 13 residues. The ends lost 5 bases at V and 3 bases at J; junction bases unmatched: 3. CDR1 is DFQATT and CDR2 is SNEGSKA in the germline V gene (reference sequence).

This clonotype was counted a few times. V gene TRBV5-1 combines with J gene TRBJ2-7; D ambiguous. Trimming stripped 0 bases from V and 5 bases from J, with 12 bases between. CDR1 and CDR2 (germline): SGHRS, YFSETQ. The CDR3 runs 14 residues. CDR3 DNA: TGCGCCAGCAGCTTGGCCGACGCCCGGAACGAGCAGTACTTC. Protein sequence: CASSLADARNEQYF.

This clonotype occurred many times. This sequence joins TRBV2 and TRBJ1-2; D is ambiguous. Trimming left V 7 bases short and J 6 bases short, with 12 bases between. CDR3 size: 12 residues. Per germline, CDR1 SNHLY and CDR2 FYNNEI. As DNA, the CDR3 is TGTGCCAGCACCCCGGATGGAAATGGCTACACCTTC. Translation gives CASTPDGNGYTF.

Concerning this clonotype: Since a much larger clone is just one base distant, this may be a read error. The chain is built from TRBV11-2 and TRBJ2-5; the D gene could be TRBD1 or TRBD2 (5 bases each). Looked up from germline, CDR1 is SGHAT and CDR2 is FQNNGV. The CDR3 has 15 residues. With 1 base removed from V and 7 bases from J, the gap between germline ends came to 16 bases. The CDR3 coding sequence is TGTGCCAGCAGCTTAGTTTCTAGCTATGGGGGGACCCAGTACTTC. Translated: CASSLVSSYGGTQYF.

In DNA, the CDR3 is TGTGCCAGCAGTCCGCGCACCGGGACAGGGTGTGAAAAACTGTTTTTT. Its protein is CASSPRTGTGCEKLFF. The rearrangement links TRBV27 to TRBJ1-4; TRBD1 agrees at 9 bases. This CDR3 spans 16 amino acids. Trimming at V came to 5 bases and at J to 7 bases, leaving 11 bases not matched to a gene. Germline V gene sequence: CDR1 MNHEY, CDR2 SMNVEV (reference sequence).

This clonotype occurred once. A clone one base away is much larger, so this may be a read error. The chain recombines TRBV6-4 with TRBJ1-1; D gene unclear. This CDR3 has 13 amino acids. CDR1 is MRHNA and CDR2 is SNTAGT in the germline V gene. DNA of the CDR3: TGTGCCAGCAGTGTGGGGATGAACGCTGAAGCTTTCTTT. This sequence encodes CASSVGMNAEAFF.

This chain connects TRBV12-5 to TRBJ1-1; 8 bases fit TRBD1. Germline V gene lookup returns CDR1 LGHNT and CDR2 FRNRAP. After removal of 3 bases from V and 10 bases from J, the junction contained 7 bases not matched to a gene. This CDR3 comprises 13 residues. The DNA for the CDR3 is TGTGCTAGTGGTTTAGGGGCCAGGGGGCCAGCTTTCTTT. Protein sequence: CASGLGARGPAFF.